One and the same sample provided the 28 T cell receptor beta chains below, sequenced in a study of cytomegalovirus exposure and HLA in healthy donors. The PCR was carried out with 60 Vbeta primers and 13 Jbeta primers. Data came from immunoSEQ multiplex PCR; TCRdb stores just in-frame clones and leaves some out. This sample has around 130,000 clones, with roughly 8.3% found just once. The material sequenced was PBMCs. The receptors shown here come from a man between 40 and 49 years old in good health and CMV-seronegative.

This clone has just a few counts. The chain links TRBV5-6 to TRBJ1-2, with TRBD1 identical over 7 bases. With V trimmed by 4 bases and J by 0 bases, 9 bases remained unmatched. Germline V CDR1 and CDR2: SGHDT, YYEEEE. The CDR3 runs 16 residues. The DNA of the CDR3 is TGTGCCAGCAGCCCACAGGGGAATAGGGCTAACTATGGCTACACCTTC. It codes for CASSPQGNRANYGYTF.

This clone was seen a handful of times. V usage is TRBV4-3 and J usage is TRBJ2-3, with TRBD2 matching 11 bases. The V gene end was trimmed by 1 base and the J gene end by 4 bases; junction bases not matched to a gene: 4. Germline V gene lookup returns CDR1 LGHNA and CDR2 YSLEER. This CDR3 comprises 16 residues. The CDR3 DNA follows: TGCGCCAGCAGCCAAGGAGTTAGCGGGGGGGCAGATACGCAGTATTTT. It translates to CASSQGVSGGADTQYF.

This clone was picked up a small number of times. The chain uses TRBV6-5 and TRBJ2-1; 11 nucleotides match TRBD2. V lost 4 bases, J lost 10 bases, and 0 bases stayed unmatched. This CDR3 has 12 residues. CDR1 and CDR2 (germline): MNHEY, SVGAGI. This CDR3 reads CASSSSGGEQFF. In DNA, the CDR3 is TGTGCCAGCAGTTCTAGCGGGGGGGAGCAGTTCTTC.

In this sample, this clone turned up a few times. V usage is TRBV7-9 and J usage is TRBJ2-2; possible D gene TRBD1, 5 bases. The germline V gene has CDR1 SEHNR and CDR2 FQNEAQ (reference sequence). Trimming left V 5 bases short and J 2 bases short, with 9 bases between. This CDR3 spans 14 amino acids. The CDR3 loop is CASSPDTNTGELFF. CDR3 bases: TGTGCCAGCAGCCCGGACACAAACACCGGGGAGCTGTTTTTT.

This clone has just a few counts. The V gene is TRBV29-1, the J gene TRBJ2-3; D may be TRBD1 (5 bases). CDR1 SQVTM and CDR2 ANQGSEA come from the germline V gene. The CDR3 has 13 amino acids. V was pared by 7 bases and J by 1 base, with 12 bases between. As DNA, the CDR3 is TGCAGCGCTCGCCAGGGCGGCACAGATACGCAGTATTTT. Translation gives CSARQGGTDTQYF.

This sequence joins TRBV18 and TRBJ2-5; D is perhaps TRBD1 (6 bases). V was cut by 2 bases and J by 3 bases, with 10 bases left in between. This CDR3 has 14 amino acids. Per the germline V gene, CDR1 is KGHSH and CDR2 is LQKENI. DNA of the CDR3: TGTGCCAGCTCACCATGGGCAGGGGAAGAGACCCAGTACTTC. Protein: CASSPWAGEETQYF.

This clone occurred a few times. This chain uses TRBV7-9 with TRBJ2-3; TRBD1 matches 7 bases. In germline, CDR1 is SEHNR, CDR2 FQNEAQ (reference sequence). The length of the CDR3 is 14 residues. J lost 11 bases, V lost 3 bases, and 11 bases had no gene match. CDR3 bases: TGTGCCAGCAGCTTTAACTCCTTCACAGGGGAGCAGTATTTT. Translating gives CASSFNSFTGEQYF.

This sequence joins TRBV10-1 and TRBJ2-7; TRBD1 is a possible D gene (5 bases). The CDR3 length is 11 residues. The V gene lost 8 bases and the J gene lost 4 bases, with 9 bases spanning the gap. Germline V gives CDR1 WNHNN, CDR2 SYGVQD (reference sequence). The CDR3: CASVRGYEQYF. The CDR3 nucleotides read TGCGCCAGCGTAAGGGGATACGAGCAGTACTTC.

The sample holds a few counts of this clone. The rearrangement links TRBV5-1 to TRBJ2-7; D is perhaps TRBD1 (5 bases). Germline CDR1 reads SGHRS; CDR2 reads YFSETQ. With 0 bases removed from V and 3 bases from J, the gap between germline ends came to 13 bases. The CDR3 length is 15 residues. The CDR3 loop reads CASSLAQGKVYEQYF. The CDR3 bases are TGCGCCAGCAGCTTGGCCCAGGGAAAAGTCTACGAGCAGTACTTC.

This clone has just a few counts. V is TRBV7-9 and J is TRBJ1-1, with D possibly matching TRBD1 (5 bases). V lost 5 bases to trimming and J lost 0 bases, with 10 bases between them. Germline loops: CDR1 SEHNR, CDR2 FQNEAQ (reference sequence). This CDR3 contains 14 residues. Written as DNA, the CDR3 is TGTGCCAGCAGCGAGGGACTCATGAACACTGAAGCTTTCTTT. This sequence encodes CASSEGLMNTEAFF. Using reference TRBV7-9 and TRBJ1-1 for the parts outside the CDR3, the full variable domain is DTGVSQNPRHKITKRGQNVTFRCDPISEHNRLYWYRQTLGQGPEFLTYFQNEAQLEKSRLLSDRFSAERPKGSFSTLEIQRTEQGDSAMYLCASSEGLMNTEAFFGQGTRLTVV.

The chain joins TRBV10-2 to TRBJ2-7; weak D call: TRBD1 (6 bases). V was shortened by 4 bases and J by 2 bases, with 9 bases between the two germline ends. Germline CDR1 WSHSY, CDR2 SAAADI. This CDR3 has 13 amino acids. CDR3: CASSGQAAYEQYF. CDR3 coding DNA: TGCGCCAGCAGTGGACAGGCCGCCTACGAGCAGTACTTC.

This chain connects TRBV7-2 to TRBJ1-6; perhaps TRBD1 as D (6 bases). CDR1 and CDR2 (germline): SGHTA, FQGNSA. CDR3 length: 15 residues. V dropped 4 bases and J dropped 6 bases, with 13 bases sitting between them. The CDR3 protein is CASSSAGTSNSPLHF. The CDR3 bases are TGTGCCAGCAGCTCCGCCGGGACATCTAATTCACCCCTCCACTTT.

This rearrangement joins TRBV4-1 to TRBJ2-3; TRBD2 aligns across 9 bases. Losses at the gene ends were 4 bases for V and 5 bases for J; bases not matched to a gene: 10. Germline CDR1 MGHRA, CDR2 YSYEKL. The CDR3 consists of 16 residues. The CDR3 spells CASSPKGRGGVDTQYF. The CDR3 DNA follows: TGCGCCAGCAGCCCCAAGGGGCGGGGGGGCGTAGATACGCAGTATTTT.

V usage is TRBV7-2 and J usage is TRBJ1-6, with 12 bases aligning to TRBD1. The CDR3 spans 15 residues. The germline V gene has CDR1 SGHTA and CDR2 FQGNSA. The V gene end was trimmed by 5 bases and the J gene end by 9 bases; junction bases not matched to a gene: 5. CDR3 coding DNA: TGTGCCAGCAGCGTGGGGACAGGGGGCTCTTCACCCCTCCACTTT. Translated: CASSVGTGGSSPLHF.

This clone was observed a handful of times. Other DNA sequences in this specimen translate into the identical CDR3. The rearrangement joins TRBV30 to TRBJ1-1; the D gene is possibly TRBD1 (6 bases). CDR3 size: 13 residues. The V end was cut by 1 base, the J end by 3 bases, with 9 bases between. The germline V gene encodes CDR1 GTSNPN and CDR2 SVGIG (reference sequence). CDR3 nucleotides: TGTGCCTGGAGTGGAAACAGGGACACTGAAGCTTTCTTT. Encoded protein: CAWSGNRDTEAFF.

This clone was counted only a few times. V gene TRBV27 combines with J gene TRBJ1-5; no firm D call. Deletions cut 5 bases from V and 4 bases from J, with 15 bases between. Germline CDR1 is MNHEY and CDR2 is SMNVEV (reference sequence). This CDR3 has 15 residues. Here the CDR3 reads CASSPVPGGNQPQHF. In DNA, the CDR3 is TGTGCCAGCAGTCCCGTCCCGGGCGGGAATCAGCCCCAGCATTTT.

The DNA for the CDR3 is TGTGCTAGTGGTTTGGTCCCGGAGCGGGGGGGTTCAGATACGCAGTATTTT. This sequence encodes CASGLVPERGGSDTQYF. The gene calls are TRBV12-5 and TRBJ2-3; 10 bases line up with TRBD2. The CDR3 is 17 amino acids. The trim removed 0 bases at V and 4 bases at J, leaving 7 bases unmatched. CDR1 is LGHNT and CDR2 is FRNRAP in the germline V gene.

This clone has a handful of counts. The chain has TRBV9 and TRBJ2-5, with D maybe TRBD1 (5 bases). The germline CDR1 and CDR2 sequences are SGDLS and YYNGEE. Trimming pared 0 bases from V and 4 bases from J, leaving 13 bases between. The CDR3 spans 15 residues. The CDR3 sequence: CASSVAGALAETQYF. The CDR3, as DNA: TGTGCCAGCAGCGTAGCTGGGGCCCTCGCAGAGACCCAGTACTTC.

For this clone: At one end the junction does not follow the germline gene, possibly because of a read error. J is TRBJ2-3 and V is TRBV2; D not resolved. The CDR3 consists of 16 residues. Germline V gene sequence: CDR1 SNHLY, CDR2 FYNNEI. The chain's CDR3 is CASTEGAVAPTDTQYF. The CDR3 nucleotides are TGTGCCAGCACTGAAGGTGCGGTCGCACCCACAGATACGCAGTATTTT. The full variable domain, completed using reference TRBV2 and TRBJ2-3, is EPEVTQTPSHQVTQMGQEVILRCVPISNHLYFYWYRQILGQKVEFLVSFYNNEISEKSEIFDDQFSVERPDGSNFTLKIRSTKLEDSAMYFCASTEGAVAPTDTQYFGPGTRLTVL.

This clone came up a few times. The chain couples TRBV7-2 to TRBJ1-5, with D perhaps TRBD1 (5 bases). The CDR3 covers 14 residues. The germline V and J ends were trimmed by 5 bases and 0 bases, with 8 bases remaining between them. Looked up from germline, CDR1 is SGHTA and CDR2 is FQGNSA. CDR3 DNA sequence: TGTGCCAGCAGCGAGACAGATAGCAATCAGCCCCAGCATTTT. It encodes CASSETDSNQPQHF. Supplemented by reference TRBV7-2 and TRBJ1-5, the full variable domain reads GAGVSQSPSNKVTEKGKDVELRCDPISGHTALYWYRQSLGQGLEFLIYFQGNSAPDKSGLPSDRFSAERTGGSVSTLTIQRTQQEDSAVYLCASSETDSNQPQHFGDGTRLSIL.

A few counts support this clone. This sequence joins TRBV19 and TRBJ2-3, with a tentative D call TRBD1 (7 bases). Germline V gene sequence: CDR1 LNHDA, CDR2 SQIVND (reference sequence). V dropped 7 bases and J dropped 3 bases, with 17 bases sitting between them. The CDR3 loop spans 15 amino acids. The CDR3 spells CASMGGTGVTDTQYF. CDR3 sequence (DNA): TGTGCCAGTATGGGGGGAACAGGGGTTACAGATACGCAGTATTTT.

V gene TRBV27 combines with J gene TRBJ2-2, with 11 bases aligning to TRBD2. V shed 4 bases, J shed 4 bases, and the junction held 11 bases outside the gene matches. Germline assignment: CDR1 MNHEY and CDR2 SMNVEV (reference sequence). This CDR3 has 18 amino acids. The CDR3 spells CASSSWASGGPPTGELFF. The CDR3 DNA sequence: TGTGCCAGCAGTTCCTGGGCTAGCGGGGGGCCCCCCACCGGGGAGCTGTTTTTT.

The chain joins TRBV10-1 to TRBJ2-2; 7 nucleotides match TRBD1. V was clipped by 6 bases and J by 6 bases; unmatched bases: 1. CDR3 length: 12 residues. CDR1 is WNHNN and CDR2 is SYGVQD in the germline V gene (reference sequence). DNA of the CDR3: TGCGCCAGCAGGGGACAGTCCGGGGAGCTGTTTTTT. Protein: CASRGQSGELFF.

This clone was seen only a few times. The rearrangement links TRBV5-1 to TRBJ2-7; 7 nucleotides line up with TRBD1. J was trimmed by 3 bases and V by 4 bases; bases with no gene match: 13. This CDR3 is built from 16 residues. The germline gives CDR1 SGHRS, CDR2 YFSETQ. Written as DNA, the CDR3 is TGCGCCAGCAGCGAAATTCAGACAGGGCTCCACTACGAGCAGTACTTC. Protein: CASSEIQTGLHYEQYF.

J is TRBJ2-7 and V is TRBV19, with 7 positions matching TRBD2. Per germline, CDR1 LNHDA and CDR2 SQIVND (reference sequence). V dropped 4 bases and J dropped 0; count of bases not matched to a gene: 0. This CDR3 has 13 residues. The CDR3 sequence is CASSRTSSYEQYF. CDR3 in DNA: TGTGCCAGTAGTAGGACTAGCTCCTACGAGCAGTACTTC.

This clone was recorded a few times. The rearrangement joins TRBV30 to TRBJ1-2; D is ambiguous. Germline-derived CDR1 and CDR2 are GTSNPN and SVGIG (reference sequence). V lost 5 bases and J 8 bases, leaving 6 bases between the germline ends. This CDR3 has 9 amino acids. The CDR3 DNA reads as TGTGCCTGGGGTCGGGGCTACACCTTC. It codes for CAWGRGYTF.

This clone was found a few times. The gene calls are TRBV4-1 and TRBJ2-7; D gene uncertain. The V end lost 4 bases, the J end lost 3 bases, and 10 bases lay between the germline ends. The CDR3 is 13 amino acids. Germline V gene sequence: CDR1 MGHRA, CDR2 YSYEKL. The DNA of the CDR3 is TGCGCCAGCAGCCGGAGCTTGGACTACGAGCAGTACTTC. It encodes CASSRSLDYEQYF.

This clone came up a few times. The rearrangement uses TRBV29-1 and TRBJ2-1; perhaps TRBD2 as D (6 bases). V lost 4 bases, J lost 0 bases, and 13 bases lay in between. Germline CDR1 reads SQVTM; CDR2 reads ANQGSEA. The CDR3 sequence is 15 residues long. The chain's CDR3 is CSVGGLSSSYNEQFF. In nucleotides, the CDR3 is TGCAGCGTTGGGGGACTTTCAAGCTCCTACAATGAGCAGTTCTTC.